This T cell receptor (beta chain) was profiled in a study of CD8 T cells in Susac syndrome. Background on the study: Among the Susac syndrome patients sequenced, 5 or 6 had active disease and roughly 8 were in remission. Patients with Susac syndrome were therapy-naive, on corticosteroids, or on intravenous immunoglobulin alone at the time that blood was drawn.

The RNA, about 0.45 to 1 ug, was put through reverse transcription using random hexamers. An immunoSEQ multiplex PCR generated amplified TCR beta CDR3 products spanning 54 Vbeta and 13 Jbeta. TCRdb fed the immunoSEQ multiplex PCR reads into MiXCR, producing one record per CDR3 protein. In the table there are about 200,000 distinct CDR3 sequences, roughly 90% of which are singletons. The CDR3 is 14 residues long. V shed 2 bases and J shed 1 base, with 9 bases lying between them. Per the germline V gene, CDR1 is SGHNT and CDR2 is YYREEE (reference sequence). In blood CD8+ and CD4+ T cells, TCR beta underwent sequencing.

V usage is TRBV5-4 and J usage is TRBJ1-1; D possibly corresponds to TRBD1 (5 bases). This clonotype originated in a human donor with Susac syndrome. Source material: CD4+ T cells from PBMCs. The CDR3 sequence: CASSFGGSNTEAFF. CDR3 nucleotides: TGTGCCAGCAGCTTTGGGGGATCGAACACTGAAGCTTTCTTT.